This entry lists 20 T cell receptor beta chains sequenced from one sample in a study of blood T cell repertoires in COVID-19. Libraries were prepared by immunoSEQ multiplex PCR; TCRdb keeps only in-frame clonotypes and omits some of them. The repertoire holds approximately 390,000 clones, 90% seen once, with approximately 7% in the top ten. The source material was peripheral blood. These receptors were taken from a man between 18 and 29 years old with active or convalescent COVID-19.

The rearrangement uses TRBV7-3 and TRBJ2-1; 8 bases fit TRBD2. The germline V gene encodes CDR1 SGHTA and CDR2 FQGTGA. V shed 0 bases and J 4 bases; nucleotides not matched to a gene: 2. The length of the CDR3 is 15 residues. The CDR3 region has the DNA TGTGCCAGCAGCTTAACTAGCGGGAATTACAATGAGCAGTTCTTC. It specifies CASSLTSGNYNEQFF. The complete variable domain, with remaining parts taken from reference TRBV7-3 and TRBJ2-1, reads GAGVSQTPSNKVTEKGKYVELRCDPISGHTALYWYRQSLGQGPEFLIYFQGTGAADDSGLPNDRFFAVRPEGSVSTLKIQRTERGDSAVYLCASSLTSGNYNEQFFGPGTRLTVL.

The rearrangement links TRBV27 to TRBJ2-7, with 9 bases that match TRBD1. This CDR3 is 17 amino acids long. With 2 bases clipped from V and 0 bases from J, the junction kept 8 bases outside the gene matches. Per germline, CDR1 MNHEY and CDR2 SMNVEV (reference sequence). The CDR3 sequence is CASSLGTGTINSYEQYF. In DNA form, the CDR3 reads TGTGCCAGCAGTTTAGGGACAGGGACCATAAACTCCTACGAGCAGTACTTC.

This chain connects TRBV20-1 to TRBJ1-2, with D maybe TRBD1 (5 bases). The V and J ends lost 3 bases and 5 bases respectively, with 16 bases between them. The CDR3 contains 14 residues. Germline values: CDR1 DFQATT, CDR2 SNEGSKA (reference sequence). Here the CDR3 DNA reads TGCAGTGCTAGTTCAGGGCCCTCCGGGTATGGCTACACCTTC. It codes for CSASSGPSGYGYTF.

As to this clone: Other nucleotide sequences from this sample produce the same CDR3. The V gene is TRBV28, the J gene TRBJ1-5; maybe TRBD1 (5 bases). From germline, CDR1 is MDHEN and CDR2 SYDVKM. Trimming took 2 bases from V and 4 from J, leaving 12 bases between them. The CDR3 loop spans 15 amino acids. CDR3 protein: CASSLGQGGNQPQHF. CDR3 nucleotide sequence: TGTGCCAGCAGTTTAGGTCAGGGAGGGAATCAGCCCCAGCATTTT.

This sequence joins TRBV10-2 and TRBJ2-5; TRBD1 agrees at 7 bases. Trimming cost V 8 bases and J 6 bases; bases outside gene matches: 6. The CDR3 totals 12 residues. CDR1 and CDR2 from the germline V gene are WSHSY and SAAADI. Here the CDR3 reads CASVTTGKTQYF. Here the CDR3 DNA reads TGCGCCAGCGTGACGACAGGGAAGACCCAGTACTTC.

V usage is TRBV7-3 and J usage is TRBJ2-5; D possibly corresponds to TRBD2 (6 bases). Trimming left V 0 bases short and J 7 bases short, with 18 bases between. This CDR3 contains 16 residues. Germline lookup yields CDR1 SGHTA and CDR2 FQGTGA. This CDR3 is CASSLTPRTRGGTQYF. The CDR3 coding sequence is TGTGCCAGCAGCTTAACGCCCAGGACGCGGGGTGGGACCCAGTACTTC.

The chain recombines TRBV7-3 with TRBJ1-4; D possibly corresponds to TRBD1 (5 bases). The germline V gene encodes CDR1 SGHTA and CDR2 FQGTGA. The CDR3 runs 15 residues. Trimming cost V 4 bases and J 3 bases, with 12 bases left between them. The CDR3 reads CASSSRPGANEKLFF. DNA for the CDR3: TGTGCCAGCAGCTCGAGACCGGGGGCTAATGAAAAACTGTTTTTT. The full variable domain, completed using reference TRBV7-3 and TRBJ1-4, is GAGVSQTPSNKVTEKGKYVELRCDPISGHTALYWYRQSLGQGPEFLIYFQGTGAADDSGLPNDRFFAVRPEGSVSTLKIQRTERGDSAVYLCASSSRPGANEKLFFGSGTQLSVL.

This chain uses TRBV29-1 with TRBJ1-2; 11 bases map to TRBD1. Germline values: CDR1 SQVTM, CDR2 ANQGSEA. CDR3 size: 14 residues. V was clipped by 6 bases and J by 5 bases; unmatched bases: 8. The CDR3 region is CSVASGTGGYGYTF. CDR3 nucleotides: TGCAGCGTCGCATCCGGGACAGGGGGGTATGGCTACACCTTC. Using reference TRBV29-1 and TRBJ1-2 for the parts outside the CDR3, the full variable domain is SAVISQKPSRDICQRGTSLTIQCQVDSQVTMMFWYRQQPGQSLTLIATANQGSEATYESGFVIDKFPISRPNLTFSTLTVSNMSPEDSSIYLCSVASGTGGYGYTFGSGTRLTVV.

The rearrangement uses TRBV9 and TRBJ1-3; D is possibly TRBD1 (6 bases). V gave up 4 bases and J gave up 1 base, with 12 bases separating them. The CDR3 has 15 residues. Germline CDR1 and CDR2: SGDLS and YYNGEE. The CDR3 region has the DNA TGTGCCAGCAGCCACAGAACAGGGTCTGGAAACACCATATATTTT. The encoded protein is CASSHRTGSGNTIYF.

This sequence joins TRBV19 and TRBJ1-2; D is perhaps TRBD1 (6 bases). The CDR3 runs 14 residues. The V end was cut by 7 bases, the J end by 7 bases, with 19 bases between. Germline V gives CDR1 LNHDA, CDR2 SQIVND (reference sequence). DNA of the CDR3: TGTGCCAGTACCGCCGACAGGCCGTCGGGTGGCTACACCTTC. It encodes CASTADRPSGGYTF. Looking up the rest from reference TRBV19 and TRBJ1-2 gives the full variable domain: DGGITQSPKYLFRKEGQNVTLSCEQNLNHDAMYWYRQDPGQGLRLIYYSQIVNDFQKGDIAEGYSVSREKKESFPLTVTSAQKNPTAFYLCASTADRPSGGYTFGSGTRLTVV.

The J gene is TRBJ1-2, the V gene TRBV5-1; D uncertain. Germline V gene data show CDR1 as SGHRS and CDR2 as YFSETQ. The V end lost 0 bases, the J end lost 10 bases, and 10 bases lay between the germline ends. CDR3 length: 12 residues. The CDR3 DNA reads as TGCGCCAGCAGCTTGGCCGGCCGGGACTACACCTTC. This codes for CASSLAGRDYTF.

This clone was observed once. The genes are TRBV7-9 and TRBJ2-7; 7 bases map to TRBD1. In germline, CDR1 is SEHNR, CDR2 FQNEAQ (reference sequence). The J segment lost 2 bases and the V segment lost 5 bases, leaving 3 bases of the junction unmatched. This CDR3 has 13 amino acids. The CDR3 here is CASSPGQTYEQYF. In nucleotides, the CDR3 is TGTGCCAGCAGCCCGGGACAGACCTACGAGCAGTACTTC.

CDR3 in amino acids: CASSMGRYYGYTF. The DNA of the CDR3 is TGTGCCAGTAGTATGGGCAGATACTATGGCTACACCTTC. The chain couples TRBV19 to TRBJ1-2; D is uncertain. V dropped 3 bases and J dropped 3 bases, with 8 bases sitting between them. Germline-derived CDR1 and CDR2 are LNHDA and SQIVND (reference sequence). This CDR3 region has 13 residues.

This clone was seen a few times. The CDR3 region is CASSYHLNRGYQPQHF. DNA for the CDR3: TGTGCCAGCAGTTACCACTTAAACAGGGGTTATCAGCCCCAGCATTTT. The chain carries TRBV6-5 and TRBJ1-5, with 7 bases lining up with TRBD1. CDR1 MNHEY and CDR2 SVGAGI come from the germline V gene. With 2 bases clipped from V and 5 bases from J, the junction kept 9 bases outside the gene matches. CDR3 length equals 16 residues.

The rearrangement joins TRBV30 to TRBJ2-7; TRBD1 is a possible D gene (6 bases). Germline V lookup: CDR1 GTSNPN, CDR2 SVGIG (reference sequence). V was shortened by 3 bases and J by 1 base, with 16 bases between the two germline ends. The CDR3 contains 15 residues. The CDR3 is CAWSFFRGLSYEQYF. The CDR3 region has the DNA TGTGCCTGGAGCTTCTTCAGGGGATTGTCCTACGAGCAGTACTTC. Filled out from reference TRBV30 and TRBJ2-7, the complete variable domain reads SQTIHQWPATLVQPVGSPLSLECTVEGTSNPNLYWYRQAAGRGLQLLFYSVGIGQISSEVPQNLSASRPQDRQFILSSKKLLLSDSGFYLCAWSFFRGLSYEQYFGPGTRLTVT.

The CDR3 protein is CASSPLVQGARTEAFF. The CDR3 DNA reads TGTGCCAGCTCACCCCTCGTCCAGGGGGCTCGAACTGAAGCTTTCTTT. This rearrangement joins TRBV18 to TRBJ1-1; 8 bases agree with TRBD1. The CDR3 length is 16 residues. Germline CDR1 is KGHSH and CDR2 is LQKENI. J was trimmed by 5 bases and V by 3 bases; bases with no gene match: 11. Together with reference TRBV18 and TRBJ1-1, the CDR3 gives the full variable domain: NAGVMQNPRHLVRRRGQEARLRCSPMKGHSHVYWYRQLPEEGLKFMVYLQKENIIDESGMPKERFSAEFPKEGPSILRIQQVVRGDSAAYFCASSPLVQGARTEAFFGQGTRLTVV.

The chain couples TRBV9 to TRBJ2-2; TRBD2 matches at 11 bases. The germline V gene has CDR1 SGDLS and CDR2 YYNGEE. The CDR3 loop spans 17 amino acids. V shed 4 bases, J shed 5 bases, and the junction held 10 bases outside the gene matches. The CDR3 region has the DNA TGTGCCAGCAGCCCATGGACTAGCGGGTCCATTACCGGGGAGCTGTTTTTT. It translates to CASSPWTSGSITGELFF.

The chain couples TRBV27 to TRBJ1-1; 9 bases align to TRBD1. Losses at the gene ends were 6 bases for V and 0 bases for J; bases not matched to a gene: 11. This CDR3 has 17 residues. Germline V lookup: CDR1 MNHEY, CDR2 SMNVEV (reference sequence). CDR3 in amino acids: CASRPSPYRGLNTEAFF. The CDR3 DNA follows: TGTGCCAGCAGACCCTCCCCCTACAGGGGGCTGAACACTGAAGCTTTCTTT.

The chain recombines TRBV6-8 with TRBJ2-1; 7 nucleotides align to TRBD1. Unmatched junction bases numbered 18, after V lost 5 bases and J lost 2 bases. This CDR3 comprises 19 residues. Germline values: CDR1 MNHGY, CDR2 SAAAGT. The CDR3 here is CASSPPDLDRDRPYNEQFF. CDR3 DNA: TGTGCCAGCAGTCCCCCCGACCTGGACCGGGACAGACCCTACAATGAGCAGTTCTTC.

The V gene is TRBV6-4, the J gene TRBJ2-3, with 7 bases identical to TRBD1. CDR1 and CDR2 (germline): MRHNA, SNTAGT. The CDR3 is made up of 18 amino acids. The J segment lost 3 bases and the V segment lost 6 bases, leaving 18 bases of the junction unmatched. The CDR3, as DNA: TGTGCCAGCAGCCTAACTGCTGGTAGACAGGGTGGGACAGATACGCAGTATTTT. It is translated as CASSLTAGRQGGTDTQYF.